The clone carrying this T cell receptor beta chain was recorded once. This record comes from a study of T cell responses to AZD1222 COVID-19 vaccine. Study details: Second-dose timings of about 4 or about 12 weeks were pooled.

V lost 4 bases, J lost 0 bases, and 13 bases lay in between. CDR1 is SGDLS, CDR2 YYNGEE, per germline. This CDR3 spans 16 amino acids. Assay used: immunoSEQ multiplex PCR; TCRdb lists only in-frame clones, some missing. In the table there are 90,000 or so clones, over 75% of which are singletons. This specimen was peripheral blood, taken on day 0 of AZD1222 vaccination. The chain couples TRBV9 to TRBJ1-4; maybe TRBD1 (5 bases). The receptor comes from an adult in good health. CDR3 sequence: CASSPRQSATNEKLFF. The CDR3 coding sequence is TGTGCCAGCAGCCCCCGACAGTCTGCAACTAATGAAAAACTGTTTTTT.